Listed here are 26 T cell receptor beta chains from one sample, sequenced in a study of blood T cell repertoires in COVID-19. Data came from immunoSEQ multiplex PCR; TCRdb stores just in-frame clones and leaves some out. The data hold under 150,000 clones, with approximately 80% observed a single time. Sequencing used peripheral blood. The receptors stem from a human donor in a cohort sampled during active COVID-19.

This clone occurred once. The chain carries TRBV11-2 and TRBJ2-1; 7 bases are shared with TRBD2. CDR1 and CDR2 from the germline V gene are SGHAT and FQNNGV. V lost 6 bases, J lost 3 bases, and 8 bases stayed unmatched. CDR3 size: 15 residues. Here the CDR3 reads CASREAAGVYNEQFF. DNA for the CDR3: TGTGCCAGCAGGGAGGCGGCGGGGGTCTACAATGAGCAGTTCTTC.

This clone has a handful of counts. V and J are TRBV4-1 and TRBJ1-1, with a possible D match to TRBD1 (5 bases). The germline CDR1 and CDR2 sequences are MGHRA and YSYEKL. The V end lost 0 bases, the J end lost 11 bases, and 13 bases lay between the germline ends. The CDR3 extends over 13 amino acids. The CDR3 is CASSQDAPGRAFF. In DNA, the CDR3 is TGCGCCAGCAGCCAAGATGCCCCAGGGCGGGCTTTCTTT.

The chain is built from TRBV5-1 and TRBJ2-5; maybe TRBD1 (6 bases). CDR3 length: 13 amino acids. V was cut by 3 bases and J by 1 base, with 7 bases left in between. From germline, CDR1 is SGHRS and CDR2 YFSETQ. The CDR3 DNA sequence: TGCGCCAGCAGCTGGACAGCCCAAGAGACCCAGTACTTC. Protein product: CASSWTAQETQYF.

The gene calls are TRBV14 and TRBJ1-1; weak D call: TRBD1 (6 bases). Per the germline V gene, CDR1 is SGHDN and CDR2 is FVKESK. This CDR3 comprises 17 residues. V shed 2 bases and J shed 0 bases, with 16 bases lying between them. CDR3 region: CASSQPITTGLNTEAFF. CDR3 in DNA: TGTGCCAGCAGCCAACCGATAACGACAGGATTGAACACTGAAGCTTTCTTT.

This clone was counted a few times. The genes are TRBV27 and TRBJ1-6, with TRBD1 matching over 8 bases. The CDR3 loop spans 15 amino acids. V lost 6 bases and J lost 10; bases outside the gene matches: 11. Germline V gene lookup returns CDR1 MNHEY and CDR2 SMNVEV (reference sequence). The CDR3 loop is CASSPSRQGNSPLHF. As DNA, the CDR3 is TGTGCCAGCAGCCCCTCTCGACAGGGGAACTCACCCCTCCACTTT.

The chain combines TRBV11-3 with TRBJ1-2; D might be TRBD1 (5 bases). Germline CDR1 is SGHNT and CDR2 is YENEEA. V was trimmed by 1 base and J by 6 bases, leaving 9 bases between them. This CDR3 has 13 residues. This CDR3 reads CASSLAREDGYTF. CDR3 DNA sequence: TGTGCCAGCAGCTTAGCCAGGGAGGATGGCTACACCTTC.

This clone was seen once. The chain is built from TRBV5-1 and TRBJ1-2, with unresolved D. The V gene lost 4 bases and the J gene lost 6 bases, with 10 bases spanning the gap. The CDR3 is 12 amino acids. In germline, CDR1 is SGHRS, CDR2 YFSETQ. In nucleotides, the CDR3 is TGCGCCAGCAGCGGGGAGTCCCATGGCTACACCTTC. Its translation is CASSGESHGYTF.

On this clone itself: Relative to the germline gene, one junction end is altered; a read error may explain this. The same CDR3 arises from other DNA sequences in this sample as well. The chain carries TRBV7-8 and TRBJ1-5; a weak D match, TRBD1 (6 bases). Germline V CDR1 and CDR2: SGHVS, FQNEAQ. The CDR3 has 15 residues. Here the CDR3 DNA reads TGTGCCAGCAGCTTAGGCGGGGGGCGCAACCAGCCCCAGCATTTT. This translates into CASSLGGGRNQPQHF. The whole variable domain, filled in from reference TRBV7-8 and TRBJ1-5, reads GAGVSQSPRYKVAKRGQDVALRCDPISGHVSLFWYQQALGQGPEFLTYFQNEAQLDKSGLPSDRFFAERPEGSVSTLKIQRTQQEDSAVYLCASSLGGGRNQPQHFGDGTRLSIL.

This clone was observed once. This sequence joins TRBV5-4 and TRBJ2-5; TRBD2 matches 11 bases. Germline V gene sequence: CDR1 SGHNT, CDR2 YYREEE (reference sequence). With V trimmed by 2 bases and J by 3 bases, 3 bases remained unmatched. CDR3 length equals 15 residues. CDR3 nucleotide sequence: TGTGCCAGCAGCTTCTATAGCGGGGGGGAAGAGACCCAGTACTTC. As protein: CASSFYSGGEETQYF.

This chain links TRBV10-3 with TRBJ2-1; D is possibly TRBD1 (5 bases). Germline CDR1 ENHRY, CDR2 SYGVKD. The V end lost 0 bases, the J end lost 7 bases, and 10 bases lay between the germline ends. The CDR3 is 14 residues long. The CDR3 coding sequence is TGTGCCATCAGTGAGTCGGACACGCGAAATGAGCAGTTCTTC. Amino acids: CAISESDTRNEQFF.

The chain joins TRBV10-3 to TRBJ1-2, with a possible D match to TRBD1 (5 bases). The germline V gene has CDR1 ENHRY and CDR2 SYGVKD. This CDR3 comprises 12 residues. V was cut by 3 bases and J by 8 bases, with 10 bases left in between. The DNA of the CDR3 is TGTGCCATCAGTGACAGGGAAAGCGGCTACACCTTC. It specifies CAISDRESGYTF.

The chain uses TRBV6-2 or TRBV6-3 and TRBJ1-3; the D is unclear. V shed 2 bases and J shed 0 bases, with 11 bases lying between them. The CDR3 consists of 16 residues. Germline V gene sequence: CDR1 MNHEY, CDR2 SVGEGT. Here the CDR3 DNA reads TGTGCCAGCAGTTACGGCGGCGCGGACTCTGGAAACACCATATATTTT. This encodes CASSYGGADSGNTIYF.

The chain carries TRBV10-3 and TRBJ1-5; unclear D gene. There are 12 residues in the CDR3. Trimming removed 2 bases at V and 6 bases at J, with 5 bases between. Looked up from germline, CDR1 is ENHRY and CDR2 is SYGVKD. This CDR3 reads CAISESGQPQHF. In DNA, the CDR3 is TGTGCCATCAGTGAGAGCGGTCAGCCCCAGCATTTT.

The V call is TRBV19, the J call TRBJ1-1, with no clear D. CDR3 length: 14 residues. Trimming took off 7 bases at V and 2 bases at J, with 14 bases between the two ends. Germline V lookup: CDR1 LNHDA, CDR2 SQIVND (reference sequence). The CDR3 loop reads CASMGRGTNTEAFF. CDR3 bases: TGTGCCAGTATGGGCCGGGGAACCAACACTGAAGCTTTCTTT.

V and J are TRBV6-2 or TRBV6-3 and TRBJ2-1; TRBD1 matches 11 bases. Germline lookup yields CDR1 MNHEY and CDR2 SVGEGT. The J segment lost 7 bases and the V segment lost 4 bases, leaving 3 bases of the junction unmatched. CDR3 size: 14 residues. The CDR3 protein is CASSWGQGGNEQFF. CDR3 in DNA: TGTGCCAGCAGTTGGGGACAGGGGGGGAATGAGCAGTTCTTC.

The chain has TRBV4-3 and TRBJ1-6, with D tentatively TRBD1 (5 bases). The length of the CDR3 is 19 residues. Germline CDR1 reads LGHNA; CDR2 reads YSLEER. Trimming stripped 1 base from V and 9 bases from J, with 25 bases between. The CDR3 bases are TGCGCCAGCAGCCAAGTCGGAGGGAGCCAGGGCACGTTTGGTTCACCCCTCCACTTT. Translating it yields CASSQVGGSQGTFGSPLHF.

This sequence joins TRBV7-2 and TRBJ2-3; 10 bases match TRBD2. CDR3 size: 16 residues. The junction had 9 bases not matched to a gene; V was cut back by 4 bases and J by 5 bases. The V gene's germline CDR1 is SGHTA and CDR2 FQGNSA. The CDR3 sequence: CASSSKSGGAVDTQYF. The CDR3 coding sequence is TGTGCCAGCAGCTCGAAAAGCGGGGGGGCAGTAGATACGCAGTATTTT.

In its sample, this clone was seen a few times. The genes are TRBV6-5 and TRBJ1-1; D may be TRBD1 (5 bases). The CDR3 contains 12 residues. The V gene's germline CDR1 is MNHEY and CDR2 SVGAGI. V lost 6 bases to trimming and J lost 4 bases, with 9 bases between them. CDR3 nucleotides: TGTGCCAGCAGGGACGGGGGCACTGAAGCTTTCTTT. It encodes CASRDGGTEAFF.

V usage is TRBV7-2 and J usage is TRBJ2-1; 8 nucleotides agree with TRBD1. V trimming: 5 bases; J trimming: 4 bases; junction bases outside the gene matches: 10. CDR1 SGHTA and CDR2 FQGNSA come from the germline V gene. The CDR3 has 16 residues. The CDR3 DNA reads as TGTGCCAGCAGCATAAAGCCCGGGACAGGTTACAATGAGCAGTTCTTC. Protein product: CASSIKPGTGYNEQFF.

This clone was seen only a few times. The J gene is TRBJ1-1, the V gene TRBV7-2; 11 nucleotides line up with TRBD1. The CDR3 totals 16 residues. The germline V gene encodes CDR1 SGHTA and CDR2 FQGNSA. The trim removed 5 bases at V and 12 bases at J, leaving 17 bases unmatched. The CDR3 nucleotides read TGTGCCAGCAGCCCCGCCTCCGGGACAGGGGGTAGGGAACCTTTCTTT. It translates to CASSPASGTGGREPFF. Full variable domain (missing parts from reference TRBV7-2 and TRBJ1-1): GAGVSQSPSNKVTEKGKDVELRCDPISGHTALYWYRQSLGQGLEFLIYFQGNSAPDKSGLPSDRFSAERTGGSVSTLTIQRTQQEDSAVYLCASSPASGTGGREPFFGQGTRLTVV.

The V and J genes are TRBV3-1 (or the pseudogene TRBV3-2) and TRBJ1-6; 7 nucleotides line up with TRBD1. V was pared by 3 bases and J by 2 bases, with 4 bases of the junction left unmatched. The V gene's germline CDR1 is LGHDT and CDR2 YNNKEL (reference sequence). The CDR3 extends over 16 amino acids. CDR3 DNA sequence: TGTGCCAGCAGCCAGGCGCAGGGGGCCTATAATTCACCCCTCCACTTT. Translating gives CASSQAQGAYNSPLHF.

The V and J genes are TRBV12-3 or TRBV12-4 and TRBJ1-2; 8 positions match TRBD1. The CDR3 covers 13 residues. With 3 bases clipped from V and 10 bases from J, the junction kept 7 bases outside the gene matches. The CDR3 DNA sequence: TGTGCCAGCAGTTTCCAGGGGGCGGTTGCCTACACCTTC. This encodes CASSFQGAVAYTF.

The chain is built from TRBV5-5 and TRBJ1-5; D is possibly TRBD1 (6 bases). Germline V gives CDR1 SGHKS, CDR2 YYEKEE (reference sequence). V dropped 3 bases and J dropped 5 bases, with 15 bases sitting between them. This CDR3 contains 15 residues. The CDR3 nucleotides read TGTGCCAGCAGCTGGGGCCAGGGGTCGGATCAGCCCCAGCATTTT. It encodes CASSWGQGSDQPQHF.

The chain joins TRBV14 to TRBJ1-2; maybe TRBD1 (6 bases). Deletions cut 5 bases from V and 1 base from J, with 17 bases between. The CDR3 has 16 amino acids. The germline CDR1 and CDR2 sequences are SGHDN and FVKESK. CDR3 DNA: TGTGCCAGCAGCAGCCGGAGGGGGGGAGGTAACTATGGCTACACCTTC. It yields the protein CASSSRRGGGNYGYTF. The full variable domain, rest sourced from reference TRBV14 and TRBJ1-2, is EAGVTQFPSHSVIEKGQTVTLRCDPISGHDNLYWYRRVMGKEIKFLLHFVKESKQDESGMPNNRFLAERTGGTYSTLKVQPAELEDSGVYFCASSSRRGGGNYGYTFGSGTRLTVV.

This clone was detected many times. This rearrangement joins TRBV29-1 to TRBJ2-6, with no clear D. This CDR3 has 12 amino acids. Per germline, CDR1 SQVTM and CDR2 ANQGSEA. Trimming shortened V by 6 bases and J by 4 bases, and 7 bases separated the two germline ends. CDR3 region: CSVQLGANVLTF. CDR3 sequence (DNA): TGCAGCGTGCAACTAGGGGCCAACGTCCTGACTTTC.

The CDR3 nucleotides read TGTGCCAGCAGCTTAGAGGGACTAGCGGGGAGTTACAATGAGCAGTTCTTC. Amino acids: CASSLEGLAGSYNEQFF. The J gene is TRBJ2-1, the V gene TRBV11-2, with TRBD2 matching 13 bases. This CDR3 contains 17 residues. V was clipped by 0 bases and J by 4 bases; unmatched bases: 3. Germline V lookup: CDR1 SGHAT, CDR2 FQNNGV.